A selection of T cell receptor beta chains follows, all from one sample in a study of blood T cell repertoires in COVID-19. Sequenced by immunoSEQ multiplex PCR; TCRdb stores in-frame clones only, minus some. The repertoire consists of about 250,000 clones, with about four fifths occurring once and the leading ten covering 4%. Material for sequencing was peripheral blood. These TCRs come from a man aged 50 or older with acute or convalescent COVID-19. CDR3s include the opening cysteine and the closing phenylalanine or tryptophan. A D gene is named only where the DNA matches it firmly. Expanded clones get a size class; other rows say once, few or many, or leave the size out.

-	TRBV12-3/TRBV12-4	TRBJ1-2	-	CAIQGSGYGYTF	TGTGCCATCCAGGGTTCAGGCTATGGCTACACCTTC
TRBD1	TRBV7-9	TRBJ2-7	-	CASSGQGGEQYF	TGTGCCAGCAGCGGACAGGGTGGCGAGCAGTACTTC
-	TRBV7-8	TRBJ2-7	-	CASSLPSAHEQYF	TGTGCCAGCAGCTTGCCAAGTGCGCACGAGCAGTACTTC
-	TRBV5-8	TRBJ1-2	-	CASSLGQTLGYTF	TGTGCCAGCAGCTTGGGGCAGACTTTGGGTTACACCTTC
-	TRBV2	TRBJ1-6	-	CASIAVTNSPLHF	TGTGCCAGCATAGCAGTCACCAATTCACCCCTCCACTTT
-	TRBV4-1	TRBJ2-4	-	CASSQDRGTKNIQYF	TGCGCCAGCAGCCAAGATCGGGGAACCAAAAACATTCAGTACTTC
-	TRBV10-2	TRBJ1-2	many	CASSEQAYGYTF	TGCGCCAGCAGCGAACAGGCCTATGGCTACACCTTC
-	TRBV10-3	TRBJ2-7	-	CAISGPSADFPTYEQYF	TGTGCCATCAGTGGCCCATCGGCGGACTTTCCCACCTACGAGCAGTACTTC
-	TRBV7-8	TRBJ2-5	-	CASSLGRVAGGVQETQYF	TGTGCCAGCAGCTTAGGGAGGGTGGCAGGGGGAGTCCAAGAGACCCAGTACTTC
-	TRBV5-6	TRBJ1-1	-	CASSGTGLRTEAFF	TGTGCCAGCAGCGGAACAGGGCTACGGACTGAAGCTTTCTTT
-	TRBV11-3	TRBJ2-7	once	CASSAQQSYEQYF	TGTGCCAGCAGCGCCCAACAGAGCTACGAGCAGTACTTC
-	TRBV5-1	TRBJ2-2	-	CASSLRSGELFF	TGCGCCAGCAGCTTGCGTTCCGGGGAGCTGTTTTTT
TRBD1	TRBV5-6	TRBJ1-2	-	CASSLGQERGYTF	TGTGCCAGCAGCCTGGGACAGGAGAGGGGCTACACCTTC
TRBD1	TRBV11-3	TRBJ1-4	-	CASSLLRGVNEKLFF	TGTGCCAGCAGCTTACTCAGGGGGGTAAATGAAAAACTGTTTTTT
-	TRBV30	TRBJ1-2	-	CAWSVQAGFSYTF	TGTGCCTGGAGTGTACAGGCCGGGTTTAGCTACACCTTC
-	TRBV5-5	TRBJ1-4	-	CASSQGVLKEKLFF	TGTGCCAGCAGCCAAGGGGTTTTGAAAGAAAAACTGTTTTTT
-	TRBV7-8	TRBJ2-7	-	CASILEGSTYEQYF	TGTGCCAGCATACTGGAGGGGTCGACCTACGAGCAGTACTTC
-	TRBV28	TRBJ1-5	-	CASRDTGGSAQHF	TGTGCCAGCAGGGACACGGGAGGATCAGCCCAGCATTTT
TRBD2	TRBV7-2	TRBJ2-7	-	CASSFVAGGLEQYF	TGTGCCAGCAGCTTTGTGGCGGGAGGGCTGGAGCAGTACTTC
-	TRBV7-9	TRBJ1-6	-	CASSSQGIYNSPLHF	TGTGCCAGCAGCTCACAGGGAATCTATAATTCACCCCTCCACTTT
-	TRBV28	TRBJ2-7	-	CASSLGGLSYEQYF	TGTGCCAGCAGTTTGGGGGGGCTCTCCTACGAGCAGTACTTC
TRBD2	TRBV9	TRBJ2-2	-	CASSVGGRATGELFF	TGTGCCAGCAGCGTAGGCGGGAGGGCCACCGGGGAGCTGTTTTTT
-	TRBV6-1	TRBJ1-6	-	CASSENKDFLHF	TGTGCCAGCAGTGAAAACAAGGACTTTCTCCACTTT
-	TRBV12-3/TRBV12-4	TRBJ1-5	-	CASSFQGPQHF	TGTGCCAGCAGTTTTCAGGGGCCCCAGCATTTT
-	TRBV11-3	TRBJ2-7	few	CASRPTLGGVRTLQYHEQYF	TGTGCCAGCAGGCCTACTCTAGGGGGGGTTAGGACCCTCCAGTACCACGAGCAGTACTTC
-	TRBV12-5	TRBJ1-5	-	CASGLVGNQPQHF	TGTGCTAGTGGTCTCGTAGGCAATCAGCCCCAGCATTTT
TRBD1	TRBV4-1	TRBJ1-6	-	CASNDRDRSNSPLHF	TGCGCCAGCAACGACAGGGACAGGTCCAATTCACCCCTCCACTTT
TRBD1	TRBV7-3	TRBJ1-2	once	CASSFRDSIPIF	TGTGCCAGCAGCTTCCGGGACAGTATTCCAATCTTC
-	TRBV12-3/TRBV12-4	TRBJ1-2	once	CASSLVYGYTF	TGTGCCAGCAGTTTAGTCTACGGCTACACCTTC
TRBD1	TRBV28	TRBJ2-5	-	CASSLWGQAPQETQYF	TGTGCCAGCAGTTTATGGGGACAGGCGCCTCAAGAGACCCAGTACTTC
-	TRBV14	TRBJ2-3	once	CASSQEAGTDTQYF	TGTGCCAGCAGCCAAGAGGCGGGAACAGATACGCAGTATTTT
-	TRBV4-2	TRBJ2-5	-	CASSQEPVTQETQYF	TGTGCCAGCAGCCAAGAACCAGTGACTCAAGAGACCCAGTACTTC
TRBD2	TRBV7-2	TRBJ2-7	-	CASSWLAGEGYEQYF	TGTGCCAGCAGCTGGTTAGCGGGAGAGGGCTACGAGCAGTACTTC
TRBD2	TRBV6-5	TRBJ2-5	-	CASSTSGRETQYF	TGTGCCAGCAGTACTAGCGGGAGAGAGACCCAGTACTTC
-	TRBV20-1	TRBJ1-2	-	CSAGGDYGYTF	TGCAGTGCAGGGGGAGATTATGGCTACACCTTC
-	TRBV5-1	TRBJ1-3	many	CASSAGVGRNTIYF	TGCGCCAGCAGCGCAGGGGTGGGCCGGAACACCATATATTTT
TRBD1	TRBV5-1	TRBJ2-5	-	CASSLGGGEKQETQYF	TGCGCCAGCAGCTTGGGAGGGGGCGAAAAACAAGAGACCCAGTACTTC
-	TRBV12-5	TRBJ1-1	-	CASGWGHTEAFF	TGTGCTAGTGGTTGGGGGCACACTGAAGCTTTCTTT
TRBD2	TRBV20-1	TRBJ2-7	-	CSASYLAGGVHPYEQYF	TGCAGTGCTAGTTATCTAGCGGGAGGGGTGCACCCCTACGAGCAGTACTTC
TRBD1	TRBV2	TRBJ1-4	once	CASSSEAKTGVDEKLFF	TGTGCCAGCAGTTCCGAAGCCAAGACAGGGGTAGATGAAAAACTGTTTTTT
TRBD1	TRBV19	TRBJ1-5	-	CASSTLSGTAHNQPQHF	TGTGCCAGTAGTACCCTCTCGGGGACAGCTCACAATCAGCCCCAGCATTTT
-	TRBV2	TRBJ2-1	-	CASRAGDEQFF	TGTGCCAGCAGGGCAGGCGATGAGCAGTTCTTC
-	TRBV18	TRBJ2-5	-	CASSPLSGGGGETQYF	TGTGCCAGCTCACCACTTAGCGGCGGGGGCGGAGAGACCCAGTACTTC
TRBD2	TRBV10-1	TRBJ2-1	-	CASSDGGSPYNEQFF	TGCGCCAGCAGTGACGGCGGGAGCCCCTACAATGAGCAGTTCTTC
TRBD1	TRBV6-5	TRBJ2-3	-	CASQGGYTDTQYF	TGTGCCAGTCAAGGGGGCTACACAGATACGCAGTATTTT
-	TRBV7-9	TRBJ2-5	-	CASSLVRDSDSQETQYF	TGTGCCAGCAGCTTAGTGCGGGATAGCGACTCCCAAGAGACCCAGTACTTC
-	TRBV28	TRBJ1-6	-	CASSLLGSSYNSPLHF	TGTGCCAGCAGTTTATTAGGGAGCTCCTATAATTCACCCCTCCACTTT
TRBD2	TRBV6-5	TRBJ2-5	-	CASVAGVFGTQYF	TGTGCCAGCGTAGCGGGTGTCTTTGGGACCCAGTACTTC
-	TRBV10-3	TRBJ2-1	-	CAISDSRSAEFF	TGTGCCATCAGTGACTCGCGCTCCGCGGAGTTCTTC
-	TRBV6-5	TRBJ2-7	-	CASRTQGNEQYF	TGTGCCAGCAGGACACAGGGAAACGAGCAGTACTTC
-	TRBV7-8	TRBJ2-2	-	CASSLGVGAATATGELFF	TGTGCCAGCAGCTTAGGGGTAGGGGCAGCGACCGCGACCGGGGAGCTGTTTTTT
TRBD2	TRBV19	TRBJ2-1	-	CASRGWEREYNEQFF	TGTGCCAGTAGAGGTTGGGAGCGGGAGTACAATGAGCAGTTCTTC
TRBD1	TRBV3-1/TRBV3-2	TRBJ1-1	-	CASSQRQGAGGAFF	TGTGCCAGCAGCCAGAGACAGGGGGCAGGGGGGGCTTTCTTT
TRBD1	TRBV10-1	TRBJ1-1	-	CASSGTGMNTEAFF	TGCGCCAGCAGTGGGACAGGGATGAACACTGAAGCTTTCTTT
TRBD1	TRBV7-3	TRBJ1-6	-	CASSLQGALGSPLHF	TGTGCCAGCAGCTTACAGGGGGCCTTGGGATCACCCCTCCACTTT
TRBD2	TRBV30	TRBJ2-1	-	CAWSGTSGDNSYNEQFF	TGTGCCTGGAGCGGGACTAGCGGAGATAACTCCTACAATGAGCAGTTCTTC
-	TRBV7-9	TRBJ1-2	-	CASSLIGRSLVYTF	TGTGCCAGCAGTTTAATAGGGAGGTCTTTAGTCTACACCTTC
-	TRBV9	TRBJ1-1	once	CASSARRIGGGLDEAFF	TGTGCCAGCAGCGCACGAAGAATAGGGGGTGGTTTGGATGAAGCTTTCTTT
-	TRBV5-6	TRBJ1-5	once	CASSLGQEGNQPQHF	TGTGCCAGCAGCTTGGGGCAGGAGGGCAATCAGCCCCAGCATTTT
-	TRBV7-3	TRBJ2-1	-	CASSLSSIDNEQFF	TGTGCCAGCAGCTTAAGCAGTATTGACAATGAGCAGTTCTTC